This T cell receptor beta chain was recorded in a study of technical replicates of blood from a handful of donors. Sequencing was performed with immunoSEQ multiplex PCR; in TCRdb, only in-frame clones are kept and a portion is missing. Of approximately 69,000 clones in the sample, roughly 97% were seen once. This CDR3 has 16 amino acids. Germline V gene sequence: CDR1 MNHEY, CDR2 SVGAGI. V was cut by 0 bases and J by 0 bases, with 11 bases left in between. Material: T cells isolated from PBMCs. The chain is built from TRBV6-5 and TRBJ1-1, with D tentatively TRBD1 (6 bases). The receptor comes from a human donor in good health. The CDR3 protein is CASSYSSGTLNTEAFF. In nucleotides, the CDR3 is TGTGCCAGCAGTTACTCGAGCGGGACACTGAACACTGAAGCTTTCTTT.